This TCR beta chain was found in a study of Ad26.COV2.S vaccination and SARS-CoV-2 variants (dated by TCRdb to about 2021). With regard to the full study: Donors in the vaccine arm were drawn from COV1001, a multicentre, randomized, double-blind, placebo-controlled phase I-IIa trial testing Ad26.COV2.S in healthy adults. Ad26.COV2.S was administered intramuscularly at 5 x 10^10 or 1 x 10^11 viral particles, either as a single shot or as two shots given 56 days apart. The specificity and breadth of SARS-CoV-2-reactive T cell receptors after Ad26.COV2.S vaccination were assessed by TCRbeta repertoire sequencing. A total of around 32 samples were included in the TCR-sequenced set, comprising roughly 19 Ad26.COV2.S vaccine recipients, 5 placebo recipients and 8 SARS-CoV-2 convalescent individuals. Trial participants were randomized into five groups of five: low-dose or high-dose Ad26.COV2.S given once or twice, or placebo on both occasions. Throughout the experiments and outcome assessment, investigators stayed blinded to trial group allocation.

With regard to this clone: Its antigen is currently not known. No qualities accompany the bases; no much larger clone lies one base away.

The germline V gene (reference sequence) specifies LNHDA as CDR1 and SQIVND as CDR2. Reading from cysteine to phenylalanine, the CDR3 counts 16 amino acids. This entry keeps only the CDR3 DNA: 48 bases, framed from base 1. V gives up 3 bases and J gives up 4 bases, and the segment between their germline ends measures 18 bases. What the research found in general, with its limitations: It was noted by the authors that total T cell responses may have been underestimated by the TCR breadth and depth analyses. Substantial breadth of spike-specific CD8+ and CD4+ T cell responses was reported after vaccination. Comparing responses between vaccine doses or regimens was not something the study was powered to do. Compared with placebo recipients, Ad26.COV2.S recipients showed higher spike-specific TCR breadth (P = 0.0014). Non-spike TCR breadth was comparable between vaccine and placebo recipients, consistent with the vaccine containing only spike.

The treatment or condition label of this sample denotes: about 20 received Ad26.COV2.S at low or high dose, single or two shots; roughly 5 received placebo; per-sample allocation not given. Repertoires of vaccine and placebo recipients were sequenced from samples taken on day 63 after the first injection. In Cohort 1b, about 25 adults aged 18-55 years were enrolled at a single site in Boston, USA, between 29 July and 7 August 2020. Ad26.COV2.S was a replication-incompetent adenovirus type 26 vector that expressed a prefusion-stabilized SARS-CoV-2 spike protein derived from the original Wuhan strain. TCRbeta CDR3 regions were sequenced with the immunoSEQ Assay. After extraction, genomic DNA underwent amplification by bias-controlled multiplex PCR, followed by high-throughput sequencing. From the authors' description of their analysis: To quantify the absolute abundance of every unique TCRbeta CDR3 region, sequences were collapsed and filtered. T cell fraction was estimated by normalizing TCRbeta template counts to usable DNA, with usable DNA measured through amplification of reference genes found in all nucleated cells. Repertoire TCRs were annotated as SARS-CoV-2-specific when V gene, CDR3 amino acid sequence and J gene were exactly matched to a known reactive TCR set. The reference SARS-CoV-2 TCR set was obtained from MIRA and was filtered for enrichment in COVID-19-positive ImmuneCODE repertoires, whereby public or cross-reactive TCRs were removed. Using the MIRA antigens, annotated TCRs were further analysed by specific ORF or by position within an ORF. Breadth was defined as annotated unique rearrangements over total unique productive rearrangements; depth was the summed frequency of those rearrangements. Group comparisons of TCR breadth used two-sided Wilcoxon rank-sum tests. The table comes from immuneACCESS by way of TCRdb, which keeps in-frame sequences with V and J called. Part of the clones is missing from these tables; in studies checked, under half for an unresolved V gene and the rest for unknown reasons. The V and J calls and the clone size are those of that table, but D and trimming were determined from the DNA. The sample table holds around 340,000 clones, of which about 85% were seen once. The ten largest clonotypes hold around 6.4% of the sample.

The clonotype comes from a person aged 18 to 65 who received the Ad26.COV2.S COVID-19 vaccine or a placebo. The sequencing here drew on peripheral blood, taken in a trial of Ad26.COV2.S vaccine versus placebo. This chain joins TRBV19 to TRBJ1-2; matching of 5 bases hints at TRBD1 as the D gene. The CDR3 region has the sequence CASSINVPGSAYGYTF. At the DNA level, the sequence is TGTGCCAGTAGTATTAACGTCCCAGGGAGTGCCTATGGCTACACCTTC.